This T cell receptor (beta chain) was identified in a study of blood T cell repertoires in COVID-19. Study in general: The origin of the acute and convalescent COVID-19 samples was the United States, Italy and Spain. The cDNA or gDNA used as material had been derived from T cells, B-cell-depleted T cells, or PBMCs.

In the original workflow: Using reference gene primer amplification, nucleated cell counts were estimated. Generated by immunoSEQ multiplex PCR, the TCRdb table keeps only in-frame clones and is missing some. V, J and clone size are taken as reported in that table, and D and trimming were inferred from the DNA itself. Of 110,000 to 150,000 clones listed, about nine tenths were seen once; the top ten hold about 11%. The germline V gene has CDR1 MNHEY and CDR2 SVGAGI. This CDR3 region has 13 residues. The V and J ends lost 7 bases and 5 bases respectively, with 13 bases between them. Sequencing input: peripheral blood. The chain combines TRBV6-5 with TRBJ2-3; TRBD1 might be the D (5 bases). This clonotype was sampled from a man aged 45 to 65 with active or convalescent COVID-19. The CDR3 DNA reads TGTGCCAGCAATAAACAGGTGGAAGATACGCAGTATTTT. Translated, it gives CASNKQVEDTQYF.